This T cell receptor beta chain was profiled in a study of technical replicates of blood from four donors. TCRdb's copy holds only in-frame clones and misses some; the assay was immunoSEQ multiplex PCR. The sample has tens of thousands of clones, roughly 94% seen once. Trimming cost V 0 bases and J 4 bases; bases outside gene matches: 11. The germline CDR1 and CDR2 sequences are SGHTA and FQGNSA. This CDR3 region has 17 residues. The chain is built from TRBV7-2 and TRBJ2-7, with 8 bases fitting TRBD1. The source is a human donor in good health. The sequencing sample was made of T cells isolated from PBMCs. CDR3 sequence reads: CASSLAGNRGLGYEQYF. CDR3 in DNA: TGTGCCAGCAGCTTAGCCGGGAACAGGGGGTTGGGGTACGAGCAGTACTTC.